A selection of T cell receptor beta chains follows, all from one sample in a study of T cell repertoires in cytomegalovirus infection. TCRdb reanalysed the reads using MiXCR and keeps one entry per CDR3 protein. The data show almost 500,000 distinct CDR3 sequences, with 11% seen just once and about 9.4% held by the top ten. Sequenced input: PBMCs. Source of these receptors: a human donor in good health (CMV status not recorded). Some clones in this sample may be carry-over from other donors' samples. Both conserved end residues are part of each CDR3. Fields, in order: J gene, V gene, clone size, D gene, CDR3 DNA, CDR3 protein. A D gene is named only where the DNA matches it firmly. Where a row states a size, it is once, few, many or the class of an expanded clone; other rows omit it.

TRBJ2-5,TRBV3-1,many,TRBD2,TGTGCCAGCAGCCAACCGGGACTAGCGGACCAAGAGACCCAGTACTTC,CASSQPGLADQETQYF
TRBJ1-1,TRBV25-1,many,-,TGTGCCAGCAGAGGAGACACCTCGCGGGGTGAAGCTTTCTTT,CASRGDTSRGEAFF
TRBJ2-1,TRBV7-6,many,-,TGTGCCAGCAGCTTAGAAGGTATCTTACACAATGAGCAGTTCTTC,CASSLEGILHNEQFF
TRBJ2-1,TRBV20-1,-,TRBD2,TGCAGTGCGCGGACTAGCGGGGGGAACTCCTACAATGAGCAGTTCTTC,CSARTSGGNSYNEQFF
TRBJ2-5,TRBV11-2,many,TRBD1,TGTGCCAGCAGCCCGGGACAGCAAAAAGAGACCCAGTACTTC,CASSPGQQKETQYF
TRBJ1-2,TRBV19,few,TRBD1,TGTGCCAGTAGTCAAGCCCCTTGGACAGGGGGAGGTGGCTACACCTTC,CASSQAPWTGGGGYTF
TRBJ2-1,TRBV7-2,many,TRBD2,TGTGCCAGCAGCTTAGTTCGGGGCGGGACTAGCGGGTACAATGAGCAGTTCTTC,CASSLVRGGTSGYNEQFF
TRBJ1-1,TRBV5-1,-,-,TGCGCCAGCAGCTTGGAGGGCGCAGCCCTGAACACTGAAGCTTTCTTT,CASSLEGAALNTEAFF
TRBJ2-2,TRBV4-2,few,-,TGTGCCAGCAGCCAGCCCGATAGCGGTACCGGGGAGCTGTTTTTT,CASSQPDSGTGELFF
TRBJ1-2,TRBV29-1,few,-,TGCAGCGATAGCCCGACAGCTACTAACTATGGCTACACCTTC,CSDSPTATNYGYTF
TRBJ1-1,TRBV18,-,-,TGTGCCAGCTCACCAAAGCAGGGGATCACGAACACTGAAGCTTTCTTT,CASSPKQGITNTEAFF
TRBJ1-2,TRBV6-2/TRBV6-3,many,-,TGTGCCAGCGGATGGTCAGGGAGCTATGGCTACACCTTC,CASGWSGSYGYTF
TRBJ1-1,TRBV3-1,-,-,TGTGCCAGCAGCCAAGAATTTGGGAACACTGAAGCTTTCTTT,CASSQEFGNTEAFF
TRBJ1-1,TRBV19,many,TRBD1,TGTGCCAGTAGTACTCCAGGGACAGGGGTTTCAAGGACTGAAGCTTTCTTT,CASSTPGTGVSRTEAFF
TRBJ2-5,TRBV5-4,many,TRBD2,TGTGCCAGCAGCACCGGACTAGCGGGCGAGGGAGAGACCCAGTACTTC,CASSTGLAGEGETQYF
TRBJ1-2,TRBV20-1,many,-,TGCAGTGCTCTCCGGACAGTAGATAACTATGGCTACACCTTC,CSALRTVDNYGYTF
TRBJ1-1,TRBV7-8,many,-,TGTGCCAGCAGCCAATGGCTCAAGGGGAACACTGAAGCTTTCTTT,CASSQWLKGNTEAFF
TRBJ1-2,TRBV12-3/TRBV12-4,many,TRBD1,TGTGCCAGCAGTTTACAGGGGGCGCAAGGTGGCTACACCTTC,CASSLQGAQGGYTF
TRBJ2-2,TRBV7-9,many,-,TGTGCCAGCAGCTTATCGCCGGGACACCTCACCGGGGAGCTGTTTTTT,CASSLSPGHLTGELFF
TRBJ1-2,TRBV10-3,few,TRBD1,TGTGCCATCAGTGTATGGACAGGGGATAACGGCAATGGCTACACCTTC,CAISVWTGDNGNGYTF
TRBJ1-2,TRBV7-9,many,-,TGTGCCAGCAGCTTAGCGGCTGGGGGCTATGGCTACACCTTC,CASSLAAGGYGYTF
TRBJ2-1,TRBV4-1,once,TRBD2,TGCGCCAGCAGCTTAGCGGGAGGAAGCTCCTACAATGAGCAGTTCTTC,CASSLAGGSSYNEQFF
TRBJ1-5,TRBV12-3/TRBV12-4,many,-,TGTGCCAGCACCTACACTAGCAATCAGCCCCAGCATTTT,CASTYTSNQPQHF
TRBJ2-1,TRBV20-1,-,-,TGCAGTGCGGAGAGCTATGAGCAGTTCTTC,CSAESYEQFF
TRBJ1-6,TRBV5-6,many,TRBD1,TGTGCCAGCAGCGATGGAACGACAGGGTATTCACCCCTCCACTTT,CASSDGTTGYSPLHF
TRBJ1-2,TRBV10-3,many,-,TGTGCCATCGCAGATACCGGGACAAACTATGGCTACACCTTC,CAIADTGTNYGYTF
TRBJ1-1,TRBV4-1,-,-,TGCGCCAGCAGCCAAGCGGGGTCACGGTTCGAAGCTTTCTTT,CASSQAGSRFEAFF
TRBJ1-5,TRBV29-1,-,-,TGCAGCGTTGAAGAGGGACCCCCCCATCAGCCCCAGCATTTT,CSVEEGPPHQPQHF
TRBJ2-1,TRBV9,few,TRBD2,TGTGCCAGCAGCCTCGCATCAGGTAGCGGGAGAGAGCGCGAGCAGTTCTTC,CASSLASGSGREREQFF
TRBJ1-2,TRBV7-9,many,-,TGTGCCAGCAGCCGGGAAAGGGATAACTATGGCTACACCTTC,CASSRERDNYGYTF
TRBJ2-7,TRBV20-1,few,TRBD1,TGCAGTGCTAGATCTCCGACAGGGAACGAGCAGTACTTC,CSARSPTGNEQYF
TRBJ1-3,TRBV29-1,many,-,TGCAGCGTTGAAGATCAATGGGAGAAAACCATATATTTT,CSVEDQWEKTIYF
TRBJ2-4,TRBV5-6,many,-,TGTGCCAGCAGCTTGGCCGACAGCGTCAAAAACATTCAGTACTTC,CASSLADSVKNIQYF
TRBJ1-2,TRBV11-2,many,TRBD1,TGTGCCAGCAGCCGGACAGGGAAGGGATCTAACTATGGCTACACCTTC,CASSRTGKGSNYGYTF
TRBJ2-3,TRBV12-3/TRBV12-4,many,-,TGTGCCAGCAGTTCGGGAGCATGGGGGAAAGATACGCAGTATTTT,CASSSGAWGKDTQYF
TRBJ2-7,TRBV20-1,few,-,TGCAGTGCCGGACTGGGCGGGTACTACGAGCAGTACTTC,CSAGLGGYYEQYF
TRBJ2-1,TRBV27,many,TRBD1,TGTGCCAGCAGATCTCTTCTCCGGGACAGGTTATCGCTACGGGACAATGAGCAGTTCTTC,CASRSLLRDRLSLRDNEQFF
TRBJ2-1,TRBV28,many,-,TGTGCCAGCAGTCTGCAGACACCCAATGAGCAGTTCTTC,CASSLQTPNEQFF
TRBJ2-2,TRBV5-1,many,TRBD1,TGCGCCAGCAGCTTGGCCCCGGGACAGGGAACCGGGGAGCTGTTTTTT,CASSLAPGQGTGELFF
TRBJ2-7,TRBV6-1,many,-,TGTGCCAGCAGTATCACAGGGAGTAGGTACTACGAGCAGTACTTC,CASSITGSRYYEQYF
TRBJ1-1,TRBV5-4,many,-,TGTGCCAGCAGCTTGTGGGGGGCGACCACTGAAGCTTTCTTT,CASSLWGATTEAFF
TRBJ2-2,TRBV7-2,many,-,TGTGCCAGCAGCGCAGACAGACTCCTGAACACCGGGGAGCTGTTTTTT,CASSADRLLNTGELFF
TRBJ2-7,TRBV12-5,many,-,TGTGCTAGTGGTTTGCTGACCTACGAGCAGTACTTC,CASGLLTYEQYF
TRBJ2-3,TRBV7-2,many,TRBD1,TGTGCCAGCAGCTTAGCCAGGGGGCATCAAGATACGCAGTATTTT,CASSLARGHQDTQYF
TRBJ1-1,TRBV20-1,many,TRBD1,TGCAGCCCTGGGACAGGGGTGGACACTGAAGCTTTCTTT,CSPGTGVDTEAFF
TRBJ1-2,TRBV20-1,-,-,TGCAGTGCTAGAGGCCAGATACATGGCTACACCTTC,CSARGQIHGYTF
TRBJ2-1,TRBV7-2,many,-,TGTGCCAGCAGCCCTGGACCGAACCAGAACAATGAGCAGTTCTTC,CASSPGPNQNNEQFF
TRBJ2-1,TRBV18,-,TRBD1,TGTGCCAGCTCACCAAGCCCTGGACAGGGGGGCTTC,CASSPSPGQGGF
TRBJ1-5,TRBV23-1,-,-,TGCGCCAGCAGTCGGTTGAAAATGTGCAGTGGAAGGGATAGCAATCAGCCCCAGCATTTT,CASSRLKMCSGRDSNQPQHF
TRBJ1-1,TRBV28,few,-,TGTGCCAGCATATCCCCCCCGGGTAAAGCTTTCTTT,CASISPPGKAFF
TRBJ2-7,TRBV29-1,few,TRBD1,TGCAGCGTTGAATACGCGACAGGGGAGATACCTTACGAGCAGTACTTC,CSVEYATGEIPYEQYF
TRBJ1-1,TRBV11-2,many,-,TGTGCCAGCAGCTTAGAAGGCTCCAGCCATTCGAACACTGAAGCTTTCTTT,CASSLEGSSHSNTEAFF
TRBJ1-3,TRBV3-1,few,-,TGTGCCAGCAGCCGGGGGGCCGTGGGAAACACCATATATTTT,CASSRGAVGNTIYF
TRBJ2-2,TRBV30,-,-,TGTGCCTGTCGAGAACCTACCGGGAACACCGGGGAGCTGTTTTTT,CACREPTGNTGELFF
TRBJ1-2,TRBV12-3/TRBV12-4,many,TRBD1,TGTGCCAGCAGTTTCTCAGGGGGAAGAAGCTATGGCTACACCTTC,CASSFSGGRSYGYTF
TRBJ2-3,TRBV20-1,-,TRBD2,TGCAGTGCTAGAGGTACTAGCGGGAGGACAGATACGCAGTATTTT,CSARGTSGRTDTQYF
TRBJ2-5,TRBV6-1,many,-,TGTGCCAGCGCTGGGCCCGGGGCCGAGACCCAGTACTTC,CASAGPGAETQYF